The rows below give T cell receptor beta chains drawn from one sample of a study of spatial heterogeneity in lung cancer. Via MiXCR, TCRdb re-called the 5' RACE reads, giving one row per CDR3 protein. The sample contains tens of thousands of distinct CDR3 sequences, approximately 13% of which appear only once. The starting material was PBMCs, obtained at surgery. The receptor set was obtained from a male donor with early-stage non-small cell lung cancer. CDR3s include the opening cysteine and the closing phenylalanine or tryptophan. Fields, in order: CDR3 length, J gene, D gene, V gene, clone size, CDR3 protein, CDR3 DNA. The D gene is left open where the match is weak. The size entry is marked missing in some rows and otherwise reads once, few, many or a size class.

CDR3 length: 16
J gene: TRBJ2-6
D gene: -
V gene: TRBV3-1
clone size: -
CDR3 protein: CASSQVRSSGANVLTF
CDR3 DNA: TGTGCCAGCAGCCAAGTACGGAGCTCTGGGGCCAACGTCCTGACTTTC

CDR3 length: 16
J gene: TRBJ2-7
D gene: TRBD1
V gene: TRBV3-1
clone size: few
CDR3 protein: CASSQLRDRDSYEQYF
CDR3 DNA: TGTGCCAGCAGCCAACTCCGGGACAGGGACTCCTACGAGCAGTACTTC

CDR3 length: 15
J gene: TRBJ1-5
D gene: -
V gene: TRBV7-2
clone size: -
CDR3 protein: CASSVGAGSNQPQHF
CDR3 DNA: TGTGCCAGCAGCGTCGGGGCCGGAAGCAATCAGCCCCAGCATTTT

CDR3 length: 13
J gene: TRBJ2-7
D gene: -
V gene: TRBV20-1
clone size: -
CDR3 protein: CSASQRTDYEQYF
CDR3 DNA: TGCAGTGCTAGTCAAAGGACTGACTACGAGCAGTACTTC

CDR3 length: 20
J gene: TRBJ2-3
D gene: TRBD2
V gene: TRBV4-1
clone size: -
CDR3 protein: CASSQELGISGLLGRDTQYF
CDR3 DNA: TGCGCCAGCAGCCAAGAATTGGGAATTAGCGGGCTCCTAGGGAGGGATACGCAGTATTTT

CDR3 length: 13
J gene: TRBJ1-6
D gene: TRBD1
V gene: TRBV29-1
clone size: -
CDR3 protein: CSVGDRGNSPLHF
CDR3 DNA: TGCAGCGTCGGGGACAGGGGTAATTCACCCCTCCACTTT

CDR3 length: 16
J gene: TRBJ2-1
D gene: TRBD2
V gene: TRBV9
clone size: many
CDR3 protein: CASSVDAGVSYNEQFF
CDR3 DNA: TGTGCCAGCAGCGTCGACGCGGGGGTCTCCTACAATGAGCAGTTCTTC

CDR3 length: 15
J gene: TRBJ1-4
D gene: TRBD1
V gene: TRBV12-3/TRBV12-4
clone size: few
CDR3 protein: CASSLASRGREKLFF
CDR3 DNA: TGTGCCAGCAGTTTAGCGAGCAGGGGGCGTGAAAAACTGTTTTTT

CDR3 length: 15
J gene: TRBJ1-1
D gene: TRBD1
V gene: TRBV4-2
clone size: few
CDR3 protein: CASSLRDRGFTEAFF
CDR3 DNA: TGTGCCAGCAGCCTACGGGACAGGGGATTCACTGAAGCTTTCTTT

CDR3 length: 17
J gene: TRBJ2-1
D gene: TRBD2
V gene: TRBV20-1
clone size: few
CDR3 protein: CSARTLAGGPTYNEQFF
CDR3 DNA: TGCAGTGCTAGAACCCTAGCGGGGGGGCCGACCTACAATGAGCAGTTCTTC

CDR3 length: 13
J gene: TRBJ1-2
D gene: -
V gene: TRBV20-1
clone size: few
CDR3 protein: CSARQTVNYGYTF
CDR3 DNA: TGCAGTGCTAGGCAGACAGTTAACTATGGCTACACCTTC

CDR3 length: 13
J gene: TRBJ2-6
D gene: -
V gene: TRBV6-2/TRBV6-3
clone size: many
CDR3 protein: CASSDGTPWVLTF
CDR3 DNA: TGTGCCAGCAGTGACGGGACCCCATGGGTCCTGACTTTC

CDR3 length: 13
J gene: TRBJ1-1
D gene: -
V gene: TRBV7-3
clone size: -
CDR3 protein: CASRDSPNTEAFF
CDR3 DNA: TGTGCCAGCAGGGACAGCCCGAACACTGAAGCTTTCTTT

CDR3 length: 14
J gene: TRBJ2-6
D gene: -
V gene: TRBV12-3/TRBV12-4
clone size: many
CDR3 protein: CASSPSSGANVLTF
CDR3 DNA: TGTGCCAGCAGTCCGAGTTCTGGGGCCAACGTCCTGACTTTC

CDR3 length: 15
J gene: TRBJ1-6
D gene: -
V gene: TRBV9
clone size: -
CDR3 protein: CASRARDSYNSPLHF
CDR3 DNA: TGTGCCAGCAGAGCCAGGGACTCCTATAATTCACCCCTCCACTTT

CDR3 length: 15
J gene: TRBJ2-7
D gene: -
V gene: TRBV2
clone size: many
CDR3 protein: CASSRQGSLSYEQYF
CDR3 DNA: TGTGCCAGCAGTCGGCAGGGAAGTCTCTCCTACGAGCAGTACTTC

CDR3 length: 15
J gene: TRBJ2-1
D gene: -
V gene: TRBV7-3
clone size: -
CDR3 protein: CASSLTRLGHNEQFF
CDR3 DNA: TGTGCCAGCAGCTTAACGCGGTTAGGACACAATGAGCAGTTCTTC

CDR3 length: 13
J gene: TRBJ2-1
D gene: -
V gene: TRBV7-6
clone size: many
CDR3 protein: CASSLGIRDEQFF
CDR3 DNA: TGTGCCAGCAGCTTAGGTATTCGCGATGAGCAGTTCTTC

CDR3 length: 15
J gene: TRBJ1-5
D gene: TRBD1
V gene: TRBV7-9
clone size: many
CDR3 protein: CASSLSGQVNQPQHF
CDR3 DNA: TGTGCCAGCAGCTTGAGTGGACAGGTCAATCAGCCCCAGCATTTT

CDR3 length: 15
J gene: TRBJ2-3
D gene: -
V gene: TRBV9
clone size: -
CDR3 protein: CASAKVGVSTDTQYF
CDR3 DNA: TGTGCCAGCGCTAAGGTGGGAGTGAGCACAGATACGCAGTATTTT

CDR3 length: 15
J gene: TRBJ2-6
D gene: -
V gene: TRBV7-2
clone size: -
CDR3 protein: CASSLTDSGANVLTF
CDR3 DNA: TGTGCCAGCAGCTTAACTGATTCTGGGGCCAACGTCCTGACTTTC

CDR3 length: 14
J gene: TRBJ1-2
D gene: -
V gene: TRBV5-1
clone size: few
CDR3 protein: CASSGGTADYGYTF
CDR3 DNA: TGCGCCAGCAGCGGCGGGACGGCCGATTATGGCTACACCTTC

CDR3 length: 13
J gene: TRBJ1-1
D gene: -
V gene: TRBV6-5
clone size: -
CDR3 protein: CASRGNVDTEAFF
CDR3 DNA: TGTGCCAGCAGGGGAAACGTGGACACTGAAGCTTTCTTT

CDR3 length: 15
J gene: TRBJ1-1
D gene: -
V gene: TRBV9
clone size: -
CDR3 protein: CASSAGGVENTEAFF
CDR3 DNA: TGTGCCAGCAGCGCCGGGGGCGTCGAGAACACTGAAGCTTTCTTT

CDR3 length: 13
J gene: TRBJ1-3
D gene: -
V gene: TRBV5-1
clone size: many
CDR3 protein: CASSLTAGNTIYF
CDR3 DNA: TGCGCCAGCAGCTTGACAGCTGGAAACACCATATATTTT

CDR3 length: 14
J gene: TRBJ2-3
D gene: -
V gene: TRBV9
clone size: few
CDR3 protein: CASSPLISTDTQYF
CDR3 DNA: TGTGCCAGCAGCCCTCTAATATCCACAGATACGCAGTATTTT

CDR3 length: 15
J gene: TRBJ2-7
D gene: -
V gene: TRBV7-2
clone size: few
CDR3 protein: CASSFRGTTTYEQYF
CDR3 DNA: TGTGCCAGCAGCTTTCGAGGGACAACAACCTACGAGCAGTACTTC

CDR3 length: 12
J gene: TRBJ1-2
D gene: TRBD1
V gene: TRBV29-1
clone size: many
CDR3 protein: CSVDRLNYGYTF
CDR3 DNA: TGCAGCGTGGACAGGCTTAACTATGGCTACACCTTC

CDR3 length: 15
J gene: TRBJ1-4
D gene: TRBD1
V gene: TRBV5-6
clone size: few
CDR3 protein: CASSLNDRGGEKLFF
CDR3 DNA: TGTGCCAGCAGCTTGAATGACAGGGGCGGAGAAAAACTGTTTTTT

CDR3 length: 13
J gene: TRBJ1-1
D gene: TRBD1
V gene: TRBV27
clone size: -
CDR3 protein: CASSFTGVSEAFF
CDR3 DNA: TGTGCCAGCAGTTTTACAGGGGTTTCTGAAGCTTTCTTT

CDR3 length: 13
J gene: TRBJ2-5
D gene: -
V gene: TRBV4-3
clone size: -
CDR3 protein: CASSQGVQETQYF
CDR3 DNA: TGCGCCAGCAGCCAAGGGGTGCAAGAGACCCAGTACTTC

CDR3 length: 14
J gene: TRBJ2-2
D gene: -
V gene: TRBV20-1
clone size: -
CDR3 protein: CSAPVGGNTGELFF
CDR3 DNA: TGCAGTGCCCCGGTGGGGGGCAACACCGGGGAGCTGTTTTTT

CDR3 length: 13
J gene: TRBJ1-2
D gene: TRBD1
V gene: TRBV7-2
clone size: -
CDR3 protein: CASSSQGNYGYTF
CDR3 DNA: TGTGCCAGCAGCTCACAGGGGAACTATGGCTACACCTTC

CDR3 length: 14
J gene: TRBJ1-1
D gene: TRBD1
V gene: TRBV7-3
clone size: few
CDR3 protein: CASSRTGGNTEAFF
CDR3 DNA: TGTGCCAGCAGTCGGACAGGTGGAAACACTGAAGCTTTCTTT

CDR3 length: 14
J gene: TRBJ1-2
D gene: -
V gene: TRBV5-1
clone size: many
CDR3 protein: CASSSADRADGYTF
CDR3 DNA: TGCGCCAGCAGCTCCGCGGACCGTGCCGATGGCTACACCTTC

CDR3 length: 13
J gene: TRBJ2-3
D gene: -
V gene: TRBV20-1
clone size: -
CDR3 protein: CSASGGATDTQYF
CDR3 DNA: TGCAGTGCTAGTGGTGGGGCCACAGATACGCAGTATTTT

CDR3 length: 16
J gene: TRBJ2-2
D gene: -
V gene: TRBV11-2
clone size: many
CDR3 protein: CASSFVAQANTGELFF
CDR3 DNA: TGTGCCAGCAGCTTCGTGGCGCAGGCGAACACCGGGGAGCTGTTTTTT

CDR3 length: 16
J gene: TRBJ2-5
D gene: -
V gene: TRBV5-1
clone size: -
CDR3 protein: CASSLASQPGSQTQYF
CDR3 DNA: TGCGCCAGCAGCTTGGCCTCTCAGCCCGGGAGTCAGACCCAGTACTTC

CDR3 length: 13
J gene: TRBJ2-3
D gene: -
V gene: TRBV20-1
clone size: -
CDR3 protein: CSARTTSADTQYF
CDR3 DNA: TGCAGTGCTAGAACCACTTCGGCAGATACGCAGTATTTT

CDR3 length: 12
J gene: TRBJ2-3
D gene: -
V gene: TRBV7-2
clone size: -
CDR3 protein: CASSLYTDTQYF
CDR3 DNA: TGTGCCAGCAGCCTCTACACAGATACGCAGTATTTT

CDR3 length: 14
J gene: TRBJ2-5
D gene: -
V gene: TRBV5-1
clone size: few
CDR3 protein: CASSLGTSAETQYF
CDR3 DNA: TGCGCCAGCAGCTTGGGTACGTCGGCGGAGACCCAGTACTTC

CDR3 length: 17
J gene: TRBJ2-4
D gene: -
V gene: TRBV11-1
clone size: many
CDR3 protein: CASSLAPGLGGKNIQYF
CDR3 DNA: TGTGCCAGCAGCTTAGCGCCCGGACTCGGGGGCAAAAACATTCAGTACTTC

CDR3 length: 14
J gene: TRBJ2-2
D gene: -
V gene: TRBV5-1
clone size: -
CDR3 protein: CASSLSRGTGELFF
CDR3 DNA: TGCGCCAGCAGTTTGTCGAGAGGCACCGGGGAGCTGTTTTTT

CDR3 length: 12
J gene: TRBJ1-5
D gene: -
V gene: TRBV12-3/TRBV12-4
clone size: -
CDR3 protein: CASSRSDQPQHF
CDR3 DNA: TGTGCCAGCAGTAGGAGTGATCAGCCCCAGCATTTT

CDR3 length: 15
J gene: TRBJ2-5
D gene: TRBD2
V gene: TRBV20-1
clone size: few
CDR3 protein: CSASPASGGEETQYF
CDR3 DNA: TGCAGTGCTAGTCCGGCTAGCGGGGGGGAAGAGACCCAGTACTTC

CDR3 length: 15
J gene: TRBJ2-1
D gene: TRBD1
V gene: TRBV20-1
clone size: few
CDR3 protein: CSAELDRVSYNEQFF
CDR3 DNA: TGCAGTGCCGAGCTTGACAGGGTATCCTACAATGAGCAGTTCTTC

CDR3 length: 15
J gene: TRBJ2-7
D gene: TRBD1
V gene: TRBV7-2
clone size: -
CDR3 protein: CASSLTGDPSYEQYF
CDR3 DNA: TGTGCCAGCAGCTTGACAGGGGACCCCTCCTACGAGCAGTACTTC

CDR3 length: 13
J gene: TRBJ2-3
D gene: -
V gene: TRBV7-8
clone size: -
CDR3 protein: CASNDRPPDTQYF
CDR3 DNA: TGTGCCAGCAACGACAGACCCCCAGATACGCAGTATTTT

CDR3 length: 16
J gene: TRBJ2-7
D gene: TRBD1
V gene: TRBV4-1
clone size: -
CDR3 protein: CASSPPPGQGYNEQYF
CDR3 DNA: TGCGCCAGCAGCCCCCCCCCGGGACAGGGTTATAACGAGCAGTACTTC

CDR3 length: 16
J gene: TRBJ2-3
D gene: -
V gene: TRBV7-9
clone size: many
CDR3 protein: CASRKGGGPFTDTQYF
CDR3 DNA: TGTGCCAGCAGAAAAGGAGGGGGACCCTTCACAGATACGCAGTATTTT

CDR3 length: 16
J gene: TRBJ2-5
D gene: TRBD2
V gene: TRBV6-6
clone size: -
CDR3 protein: CASSYGSGGGGETQYF
CDR3 DNA: TGTGCCAGCAGTTACGGGAGCGGGGGTGGAGGTGAGACCCAGTACTTC

CDR3 length: 14
J gene: TRBJ1-2
D gene: TRBD1
V gene: TRBV10-3
clone size: few
CDR3 protein: CAISPGQGASGYTF
CDR3 DNA: TGTGCCATCAGTCCCGGACAGGGGGCTTCTGGCTACACCTTC

CDR3 length: 14
J gene: TRBJ1-2
D gene: -
V gene: TRBV2
clone size: -
CDR3 protein: CASSEILGDYGYTF
CDR3 DNA: TGTGCCAGCAGTGAAATCCTGGGGGACTATGGCTACACCTTC

CDR3 length: 14
J gene: TRBJ2-3
D gene: -
V gene: TRBV6-6
clone size: once
CDR3 protein: CASSSGLRTDTQYF
CDR3 DNA: TGTGCCAGCAGTTCGGGACTCCGCACAGATACGCAGTATTTT

CDR3 length: 13
J gene: TRBJ2-7
D gene: -
V gene: TRBV5-1
clone size: -
CDR3 protein: CASRLQGYDEQYF
CDR3 DNA: TGCGCCAGCAGGTTACAGGGTTACGACGAGCAGTACTTC

CDR3 length: 13
J gene: TRBJ1-2
D gene: -
V gene: TRBV27
clone size: -
CDR3 protein: CASSFTANYGYTF
CDR3 DNA: TGTGCCAGCAGTTTCACAGCGAACTATGGCTACACCTTC